These 16 T cell receptor beta chains came from one sample sequenced in a study of T-cell memory formation after mild COVID-19. TCRdb re-called the 5' RACE reads through MiXCR, storing one row per CDR3 protein. Of 550,000 to 700,000 distinct CDR3 sequences detected, 17% appear once; the ten largest clones hold about 7.5%. Sequences were obtained from PBMCs or a T cell subset sorted from them (not recorded which). These receptors were taken from an adult woman who had mild COVID-19 (a few samples of this study predate the infection). Cell type and time point are not known.

V is TRBV5-1 and J is TRBJ1-1; D is unclear. The CDR3 runs to 15 residues. The V gene lost 0 bases and the J gene lost 1 base, with 10 bases spanning the gap. The germline gives CDR1 SGHRS, CDR2 YFSETQ. As DNA, the CDR3 is TGCGCCAGCAGCTTGGACGACCCTTCGAACACTGAAGCTTTCTTT. This gives the protein CASSLDDPSNTEAFF.

The chain joins TRBV7-8 to TRBJ2-3; 9 positions match TRBD1. J lost 4 bases, V lost 5 bases, and 13 bases had no gene match. This CDR3 is built from 17 residues. Looked up from germline, CDR1 is SGHVS and CDR2 is FQNEAQ. The chain's CDR3 is CASSLGQGNVRADTQYF. DNA for the CDR3: TGTGCCAGCAGCCTGGGACAGGGAAACGTCCGAGCAGATACGCAGTATTTT.

The rearrangement links TRBV10-3 to TRBJ1-1, with TRBD1 matching over 8 bases. Germline CDR1 is ENHRY and CDR2 is SYGVKD. CDR3 length equals 15 residues. Losses at the gene ends were 3 bases for V and 4 bases for J; bases not matched to a gene: 7. The chain's CDR3 is CAISDRQGWGTEAFF. The CDR3 DNA reads TGTGCCATCAGTGACAGACAGGGGTGGGGCACTGAAGCTTTCTTT.

The gene calls are TRBV4-1 and TRBJ1-5; the D gene is possibly TRBD1 (5 bases). Between the trimmed V and J ends, which lost 0 bases and 6 bases, there was a span of 12 bases. This CDR3 region has 15 residues. Germline CDR1 reads MGHRA; CDR2 reads YSYEKL. CDR3 nucleotide sequence: TGCGCCAGCAGCCAAGAGGGACGGGGAGGTCAGCCCCAGCATTTT. Residues: CASSQEGRGGQPQHF.

Only a few counts were recorded for this clonotype. The chain couples TRBV20-1 to TRBJ2-1; D gene ambiguous. This CDR3 region has 12 residues. CDR1 DFQATT and CDR2 SNEGSKA come from the germline V gene (reference sequence). V lost 2 bases and J lost 4, with 6 bases in between. This CDR3 is CSARIQYNEQFF. The CDR3 bases are TGCAGTGCTAGAATTCAGTACAATGAGCAGTTCTTC.

In nucleotides, the CDR3 is TGCGCCAGCAGCCTACGGGACTTGAACACCGGGGAGCTGTTTTTT. As protein: CASSLRDLNTGELFF. The chain has TRBV4-1 and TRBJ2-2; D might be TRBD2 (6 bases). Trimming took 4 bases from V and 1 from J, leaving 10 bases between them. The CDR3 has 15 amino acids. Germline CDR1 is MGHRA and CDR2 is YSYEKL.

The CDR3 DNA follows: TGTGCCACCAGTGACACCGGGACTAGCGGGGCGGAGACCCAGTACTTC. Amino acids: CATSDTGTSGAETQYF. This chain uses TRBV24-1 with TRBJ2-5; 13 bases are a match to TRBD2. V gave up 4 bases and J gave up 5 bases; unmatched junction bases: 6. The CDR3 is 16 amino acids. Germline V gene lookup returns CDR1 KGHDR and CDR2 SFDVKD.

A single count supports this clonotype. The V and J genes are TRBV5-1 and TRBJ1-2; the D gene is possibly TRBD1 (6 bases). The CDR3 has 12 amino acids. V was trimmed by 7 bases and J by 6 bases, leaving 13 bases between them. The germline CDR1 and CDR2 sequences are SGHRS and YFSETQ. CDR3 protein: CASVGGADGYTF. CDR3 in DNA: TGCGCCAGCGTGGGGGGCGCTGATGGCTACACCTTC.

This clonotype appeared many times. The CDR3 DNA is TGCGCCAGCAGCCAAGATCCGGGGCACGCAACTAATGAAAAACTGTTTTTT. Protein: CASSQDPGHATNEKLFF. The chain is built from TRBV4-3 and TRBJ1-4, with D perhaps TRBD1 (5 bases). The CDR3 totals 17 residues. Germline assignment: CDR1 LGHNA and CDR2 YSLEER. V lost 0 bases and J lost 0, with 11 bases in between.

The V gene is TRBV20-1, the J gene TRBJ2-3, with TRBD2 as a possible D gene (6 bases). The CDR3 loop spans 14 amino acids. Germline CDR1 is DFQATT and CDR2 is SNEGSKA (reference sequence). Trimming took 3 bases from V and 8 from J, leaving 18 bases between them. CDR3 region: CSASQPGGSGTQYF. The CDR3 DNA follows: TGCAGTGCTAGCCAGCCAGGAGGTAGCGGTACGCAGTATTTT.

This clonotype showed up just a few times. Mismatch with germline at one junction end may stem from a read error. The rearrangement links TRBV7-7 to TRBJ2-3; a weak D match, TRBD2 (5 bases). The CDR3 runs 13 residues. Germline V gene sequence: CDR1 SSHAT, CDR2 FNYEAQ (reference sequence). The CDR3 region has the DNA TGTGCTAGCAGCTGGCAGGCGGGCGATACGCAGTATTTT. Translation: CASSWQAGDTQYF.

This clonotype appeared a few times. The chain uses TRBV7-8 and TRBJ2-1, with 9 bases lining up with TRBD1. Germline V CDR1 and CDR2: SGHVS, FQNEAQ. After removal of 5 bases from V and 3 bases from J, the junction contained 5 bases not matched to a gene. CDR3 length: 15 amino acids. This CDR3 is CASSLPGQGYNEQFF. The CDR3 nucleotides read TGTGCCAGCAGCCTACCGGGACAGGGCTACAATGAGCAGTTCTTC.

The J gene is TRBJ2-1, the V gene TRBV12-3 or TRBV12-4, with 7 nucleotides matching TRBD1. The CDR3 covers 13 residues. V gave up 4 bases and J gave up 8 bases; unmatched junction bases: 5. The CDR3 loop is CASSSTTGHEQFF. The CDR3, as DNA: TGTGCCAGCAGTTCGACGACAGGGCATGAGCAGTTCTTC.

This clonotype was seen at least ten times. The rearrangement joins TRBV12-3 or TRBV12-4 to TRBJ2-5; D uncertain. CDR3 length: 13 amino acids. Trimming stripped 6 bases from V and 3 bases from J, with 11 bases between. The CDR3 DNA reads as TGTGCCAGCAGCCCTACGCTGAAAGAGACCCAGTACTTC. Encoded protein: CASSPTLKETQYF.

V gene TRBV5-1 combines with J gene TRBJ2-3; a possible D gene is TRBD2 (6 bases). The CDR3 has 17 amino acids. V was shortened by 0 bases and J by 1 base, with 15 bases between the two germline ends. Germline CDR1 is SGHRS and CDR2 is YFSETQ. The CDR3 DNA sequence: TGCGCCAGCAGCTTGGGAGTTTCGGGACTTCGCACAGATACGCAGTATTTT. Amino acid sequence: CASSLGVSGLRTDTQYF.

This clonotype turned up a few times. The gene calls are TRBV7-8 and TRBJ2-7; 8 nucleotides agree with TRBD2. After removal of 4 bases from V and 3 bases from J, the junction contained 5 bases not matched to a gene. Germline assignment: CDR1 SGHVS and CDR2 FQNEAQ. The CDR3 totals 14 residues. CDR3 DNA sequence: TGTGCCAGCAGCTCACGCCGGGAGGGCTACGAGCAGTACTTC. Residues: CASSSRREGYEQYF.